This TCR beta chain was observed in a study of cytomegalovirus exposure and HLA in healthy donors. Points from the study as a whole: An analysis that was carried out later associated 16,951 TCR beta sequences with HLA alleles at 0.05 false discovery rate. As a later analysis revealed, most CMV-associated TCR beta chains appeared HLA-restricted. TCR beta V- and J-gene trimming was later associated with a missense DCLRE1C variant.

The donors gave bone marrow, and they were healthy. V shed 3 bases and J 5 bases; nucleotides not matched to a gene: 8. Germline CDR1 reads MNHNS; CDR2 reads SASEGT. This CDR3 has 17 amino acids. 60 Vbeta and 13 Jbeta primers were used in PCR. Clones were sequenced by immunoSEQ multiplex PCR, and TCRdb holds only the in-frame ones, with some missing. There are about 61,000 clones in the sample; around 89% occur only once, and roughly 1.6% lies in the top ten. About this clone: Its antigen remains unknown.

The source material was PBMCs. The chain carries TRBV6-1 and TRBJ2-2; the match to TRBD1 covers 11 bases. The source of this sequence is a man younger than 45 in good health and CMV-seropositive. In DNA, the CDR3 is TGTGCCAGCAGTGATACCGGGACAGGGGGTAGGACCGGGGAGCTGTTTTTT. This gives the protein CASSDTGTGGRTGELFF.